These 16 T cell receptor beta chains originate from one sample sequenced in a study of cytomegalovirus exposure and HLA in healthy donors. TCRdb's copy holds only in-frame clones and misses some; the assay was immunoSEQ multiplex PCR. In the table there are about 220,000 clones, 75% to 95% of which are singletons. The source material was PBMCs. Receptor source: a young woman in good health and CMV-seronegative.

The chain uses TRBV25-1 and TRBJ2-1; the match to TRBD2 covers 7 bases. Germline assignment: CDR1 MGHDK and CDR2 SYGVNS. V shed 2 bases and J 4 bases; nucleotides not matched to a gene: 5. This CDR3 contains 15 residues. The CDR3 region is CASSEMAGEYNEQFF. The CDR3 DNA reads TGTGCCAGCAGTGAAATGGCGGGGGAATACAATGAGCAGTTCTTC.

J is TRBJ2-3 and V is TRBV19, with D perhaps TRBD1 (6 bases). V was pared by 7 bases and J by 1 base, with 9 bases between. The CDR3 has 13 residues. Germline V lookup: CDR1 LNHDA, CDR2 SQIVND (reference sequence). The CDR3 region is CASTAGGTDTQYF. The CDR3 bases are TGTGCCAGTACCGCAGGGGGCACAGATACGCAGTATTTT.

A note on this clone: One junction end disagrees with the germline gene, perhaps due to a read error. V gene TRBV5-1 combines with J gene TRBJ2-7, with TRBD2 matching over 12 bases. Germline CDR1 is SGHRS and CDR2 is YFSETQ. CDR3 length equals 14 residues. CDR3 sequence: CASRARLAGEGANF. The CDR3 bases are TGCGCCAGCAGGGCGAGACTAGCGGGAGAAGGGGCGAACTTC.

The rearrangement joins TRBV7-9 to TRBJ2-7, with D maybe TRBD1 (5 bases). Per the germline V gene, CDR1 is SEHNR and CDR2 is FQNEAQ (reference sequence). The CDR3 loop spans 12 amino acids. Trimming removed 5 bases at V and 3 bases at J, with 8 bases between. The CDR3 DNA reads TGTGCCAGCAGCACCAGGGTCTACGAGCAGTACTTC. Translated, it gives CASSTRVYEQYF.

The V call is TRBV7-2, the J call TRBJ2-7; D remains ambiguous. V was pared by 4 bases and J by 4 bases, with 5 bases between. The germline V gene encodes CDR1 SGHTA and CDR2 FQGNSA. CDR3 size: 11 residues. CDR3: CASSSRYEQYF. In DNA, the CDR3 is TGTGCCAGCAGCTCCAGGTACGAGCAGTACTTC.

The chain joins TRBV19 to TRBJ1-6, with 9 bases aligning to TRBD1. There are 18 residues in the CDR3. With 6 bases clipped from V and 0 bases from J, the junction kept 9 bases outside the gene matches. The germline V gene encodes CDR1 LNHDA and CDR2 SQIVND (reference sequence). In DNA form, the CDR3 reads TGTGCCAGTAGCAAGGGACAGGGATTGGACTCCTATAATTCACCCCTCCACTTT. Its translation: CASSKGQGLDSYNSPLHF.

The CDR3 spells CASSPRRVSPKVGYGYTF. CDR3 nucleotides: TGTGCCAGCAGTCCCAGGAGGGTATCCCCTAAGGTGGGGTATGGCTACACCTTC. The chain combines TRBV28 with TRBJ1-2; D gene ambiguous. The CDR3 extends over 18 amino acids. V lost 5 bases and J 5 bases, leaving 27 bases between the germline ends. Looked up from germline, CDR1 is MDHEN and CDR2 is SYDVKM.

V usage is TRBV14 and J usage is TRBJ2-7; 7 bases line up with TRBD2. J lost 6 bases, V lost 4 bases, and 6 bases had no gene match. CDR1 is SGHDN and CDR2 is FVKESK in the germline V gene. The CDR3 is 13 residues long. In nucleotides, the CDR3 is TGTGCCAGCAGCCCCCTTGGGGGGGGCGAGCAGTACTTC. As protein: CASSPLGGGEQYF.

Only one count was recorded for this clone. The chain carries TRBV18 and TRBJ2-7; no clear D gene. Germline V gene data show CDR1 as KGHSH and CDR2 as LQKENI. V lost 3 bases and J lost 6, with 9 bases in between. This CDR3 has 12 amino acids. CDR3: CASSPRLGEQYF. CDR3 coding DNA: TGTGCCAGCTCACCTCGACTTGGCGAGCAGTACTTC.

The chain uses TRBV6-5 and TRBJ2-2; TRBD1 matches 7 bases. The germline V gene has CDR1 MNHEY and CDR2 SVGAGI. CDR3 size: 15 residues. V dropped 6 bases and J dropped 5; count of bases not matched to a gene: 9. The CDR3 sequence: CASSRLDRVTGELFF. The CDR3 DNA reads TGTGCCAGCAGCCGCCTCGACAGGGTTACCGGGGAGCTGTTTTTT.

Comments on this clone: Germline is not matched at one junction end, which may reflect a read error. The J gene is TRBJ2-3, the V gene TRBV7-7; TRBD2 might be the D (6 bases). In germline, CDR1 is SSHAT, CDR2 FNYEAQ (reference sequence). The CDR3 loop spans 15 amino acids. CDR3 nucleotides: TGTGCTAGCAGCAATAGCGGACTTAGCACAGATACGCAGTATTTT. Translation gives CASSNSGLSTDTQYF.

This clone came up a few times. The chain joins TRBV18 to TRBJ1-2; 8 nucleotides agree with TRBD1. Trimming removed 5 bases from V and 8 bases from J; junction bases left unmatched: 13. Germline lookup yields CDR1 KGHSH and CDR2 LQKENI. The CDR3 is made up of 15 amino acids. As DNA, the CDR3 is TGTGCCAGCTCAGCCGTTGGACAGGGAGTAGGGGGCTACACCTTC. It specifies CASSAVGQGVGGYTF.

This chain connects TRBV11-3 to TRBJ2-5; 13 bases are a match to TRBD2. CDR3 length: 17 amino acids. The V and J ends lost 5 bases and 2 bases, in that order; junction bases with no gene match: 8. CDR1 SGHNT and CDR2 YENEEA come from the germline V gene. In DNA form, the CDR3 reads TGTGCCAGCAGCCCCCGGACTAGCGGGAGTCGGCAAGAGACCCAGTACTTC. Its protein is CASSPRTSGSRQETQYF.

V and J are TRBV6-1 and TRBJ1-5, with D perhaps TRBD1 (5 bases). Germline values: CDR1 MNHNS, CDR2 SASEGT. Trimming shortened V by 1 base and J by 5 bases, and 9 bases separated the two germline ends. This CDR3 comprises 14 residues. CDR3 nucleotides: TGTGCCAGCAGTGAAGTGGGGGGTCATCAGCCCCAGCATTTT. Translation gives CASSEVGGHQPQHF.

This clone was found a few times. The chain recombines TRBV5-5 with TRBJ2-2, with D uncertain. The CDR3 is 11 amino acids. The ends were cut back, 1 base at V and 9 bases at J, with 4 bases in the middle. CDR1 and CDR2 from the germline V gene are SGHKS and YYEKEE (reference sequence). The CDR3 here is CASSLNRELFF. The DNA for the CDR3 is TGTGCCAGCAGCTTGAACAGGGAGCTGTTTTTT.

This clone came up a few times. The gene calls are TRBV30 and TRBJ1-2, with 8 positions matching TRBD1. Trimming took 8 bases from V and 5 from J; bases not matched to a gene: 1. Germline V gives CDR1 GTSNPN, CDR2 SVGIG (reference sequence). This CDR3 spans 10 amino acids. The CDR3, as DNA: TGTGCCCAGGGGGCGTATGGCTACACCTTC. Its protein product is CAQGAYGYTF.